These 14 T cell receptor beta chains share one sample of origin, sequenced in a study of response to subunit inactivated influenza vaccine. TCRdb recomputed calls from the RT-PCR reads with MiXCR, one row per CDR3 protein. The sample lists 400,000 to 550,000 distinct CDR3 sequences, 25% occurring once. Sequenced here: CD4+ T cells sorted from PBMCs, sampled about 5 days after vaccination. These receptors were taken from a man aged 50 to 59 who received an inactivated influenza vaccine.

The rearrangement joins TRBV3-1 to TRBJ2-1; TRBD2 aligns across 12 bases. Germline lookup yields CDR1 LGHDT and CDR2 YNNKEL (reference sequence). This CDR3 spans 16 amino acids. V lost 4 bases to trimming and J lost 7 bases; unmatched junction nucleotides: 8. The CDR3 DNA reads as TGTGCCAGCAGCCCCTATCTAGCGGGGGGGAGTAATGAGCAGTTCTTC. Translating it yields CASSPYLAGGSNEQFF.

The chain links TRBV20-1 to TRBJ1-5; TRBD1 might be the D (6 bases). V shed 3 bases and J shed 3 bases, with 12 bases lying between them. This CDR3 has 14 residues. Germline CDR1 and CDR2: DFQATT and SNEGSKA (reference sequence). CDR3 sequence reads: CSARGGQSNQPQHF. CDR3 in DNA: TGCAGTGCTAGGGGGGGGCAATCCAATCAGCCCCAGCATTTT.

The J gene is TRBJ2-2, the V gene TRBV4-3; 9 nucleotides align to TRBD2. The length of the CDR3 is 17 residues. The junction had 6 bases not matched to a gene; V was cut back by 1 base and J by 3 bases. Germline CDR1 is LGHNA and CDR2 is YSLEER. CDR3 residues: CASSQAMSSGDTGELFF. The CDR3 region has the DNA TGCGCCAGCAGCCAAGCAATGTCTAGCGGGGACACCGGGGAGCTGTTTTTT.

The chain carries TRBV11-2 and TRBJ2-2; D ambiguous. Trimming pared 1 base from V and 1 base from J, leaving 10 bases between. This CDR3 spans 16 amino acids. CDR1 is SGHAT, CDR2 FQNNGV, per germline. CDR3 protein: CASSLGPFRNTGELFF. As DNA, the CDR3 is TGTGCCAGCAGCTTAGGCCCCTTCCGGAACACCGGGGAGCTGTTTTTT.

The chain uses TRBV12-3 or TRBV12-4 and TRBJ2-3, with 8 positions matching TRBD2. The V and J ends lost 7 bases and 1 base, in that order; junction bases with no gene match: 4. The CDR3 runs 14 residues. The CDR3 region is CASKALAGTDTQYF. CDR3 sequence (DNA): TGTGCCAGCAAGGCACTAGCGGGCACAGATACGCAGTATTTT.

This clonotype was detected a few times. The gene calls are TRBV6-1 and TRBJ2-1; D gene ambiguous. The length of the CDR3 is 13 residues. Per the germline V gene, CDR1 is MNHNS and CDR2 is SASEGT. Trimming cost V 8 bases and J 8 bases, with 16 bases left between them. The DNA for the CDR3 is TGTGCCAGCCTGGGATCTACGATGGATGAGCAGTTCTTC. It codes for CASLGSTMDEQFF.

This clonotype has only one observation. The chain employs TRBV7-9 and TRBJ2-1; 8 bases map to TRBD2. The germline CDR1 and CDR2 sequences are SEHNR and FQNEAQ (reference sequence). Trimming cost V 3 bases and J 6 bases; bases outside gene matches: 10. CDR3 size: 16 residues. CDR3 in DNA: TGTGCCAGCAGCTTTATGGCGGGGGGCAGACCCAATGAGCAGTTCTTC. It translates to CASSFMAGGRPNEQFF. Supplemented by reference TRBV7-9 and TRBJ2-1, the full variable domain reads DTGVSQNPRHKITKRGQNVTFRCDPISEHNRLYWYRQTLGQGPEFLTYFQNEAQLEKSRLLSDRFSAERPKGSFSTLEIQRTEQGDSAMYLCASSFMAGGRPNEQFFGPGTRLTVL.

This chain links TRBV28 with TRBJ2-7; no reliable D call. Trimming removed 8 bases from V and 4 bases from J, with 12 bases in between. CDR1 is MDHEN and CDR2 is SYDVKM in the germline V gene. The CDR3 is 12 residues long. The CDR3 protein is CASLNREYEQYF. CDR3 DNA sequence: TGTGCCAGCCTTAACAGAGAATACGAGCAGTACTTC.

This rearrangement joins TRBV12-3 or TRBV12-4 to TRBJ1-2; D not resolved. CDR3 length: 12 amino acids. V lost 1 base and J lost 8, with 8 bases in between. DNA for the CDR3: TGTGCCAGCAGTTTAGTTCAGCGAGGCTACACCTTC. Its protein is CASSLVQRGYTF.

The chain links TRBV20-1 to TRBJ1-4; 7 bases are shared with TRBD1. The germline gives CDR1 DFQATT, CDR2 SNEGSKA (reference sequence). The CDR3 runs 12 residues. V trimming: 4 bases; J trimming: 4 bases; junction bases outside the gene matches: 0. The chain's CDR3 is CSANRGNEKLFF. In nucleotides, the CDR3 is TGCAGTGCTAACAGGGGTAATGAAAAACTGTTTTTT.

The chain couples TRBV5-6 to TRBJ2-7; TRBD1 might be the D (5 bases). The germline CDR1 and CDR2 sequences are SGHDT and YYEEEE. V lost 0 bases to trimming and J lost 3 bases, with 13 bases between them. There are 15 residues in the CDR3. The chain's CDR3 is CASSLAGQGGYEQYF. The DNA of the CDR3 is TGTGCCAGCAGCTTGGCCGGGCAGGGCGGCTACGAGCAGTACTTC. Drawing the rest from reference TRBV5-6 and TRBJ2-7, the complete variable domain is DAGVTQSPTHLIKTRGQQVTLRCSPKSGHDTVSWYQQALGQGPQFIFQYYEEEERQRGNFPDRFSGHQFPNYSSELNVNALLLGDSALYLCASSLAGQGGYEQYFGPGTRLTVT.

This chain joins TRBV24-1 and TRBJ2-3; D gene uncertain. The V gene lost 3 bases and the J gene lost 1 base, with 7 bases spanning the gap. Per germline, CDR1 KGHDR and CDR2 SFDVKD. The CDR3 runs 14 residues. The CDR3 DNA sequence: TGTGCCACCAGTGATAGGCAGGGCACAGATACGCAGTATTTT. Translating gives CATSDRQGTDTQYF.

This clonotype was seen more than once but under ten times. The CDR3 sequence: CASSIGGTSDEQYF. The DNA of the CDR3 is TGTGCCAGCAGCATTGGCGGGACTAGCGACGAGCAGTACTTC. V is TRBV7-2 and J is TRBJ2-7; 10 bases are shared with TRBD2. Germline V gives CDR1 SGHTA, CDR2 FQGNSA. This CDR3 contains 14 residues. Trimming took 5 bases from V and 5 from J; bases not matched to a gene: 6. The whole variable domain, remainder taken from reference TRBV7-2 and TRBJ2-7, is GAGVSQSPSNKVTEKGKDVELRCDPISGHTALYWYRQSLGQGLEFLIYFQGNSAPDKSGLPSDRFSAERTGGSVSTLTIQRTQQEDSAVYLCASSIGGTSDEQYFGPGTRLTVT.

The table lists this clonotype with many counts. The chain is built from TRBV9 and TRBJ2-3, with D possibly TRBD1 on 6 matching bases. Germline V gene lookup returns CDR1 SGDLS and CDR2 YYNGEE. With 0 bases removed from V and 8 bases from J, the gap between germline ends came to 19 bases. The CDR3 spans 16 residues. CDR3 coding DNA: TGTGCCAGCAGCGTAGCGGGACAAGACCTTCCTGGTACGCAGTATTTT. As protein: CASSVAGQDLPGTQYF.